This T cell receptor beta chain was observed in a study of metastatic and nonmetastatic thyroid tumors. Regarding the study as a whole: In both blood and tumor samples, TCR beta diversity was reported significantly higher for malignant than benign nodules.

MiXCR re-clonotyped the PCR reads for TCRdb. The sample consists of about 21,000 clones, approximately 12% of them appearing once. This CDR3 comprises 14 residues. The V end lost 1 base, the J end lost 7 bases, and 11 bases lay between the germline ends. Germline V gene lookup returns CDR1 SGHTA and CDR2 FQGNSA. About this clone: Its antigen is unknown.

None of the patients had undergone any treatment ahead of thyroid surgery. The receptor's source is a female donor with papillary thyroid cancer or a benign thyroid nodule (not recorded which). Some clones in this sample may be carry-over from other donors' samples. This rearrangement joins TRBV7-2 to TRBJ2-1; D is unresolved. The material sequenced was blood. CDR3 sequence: CASSLGPARNEQFF. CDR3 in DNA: TGTGCCAGCAGCTTAGGGCCGGCCCGTAATGAGCAGTTCTTC.